This is a list of T cell receptor beta chains from one sample in a study of T-cell memory formation after mild COVID-19. TCRdb called the 5' RACE reads again in MiXCR, with one record for every CDR3 protein. This sample has around 200,000 distinct CDR3 sequences, with around 15% found just once. Specimen: PBMCs or a T cell subset sorted from them (not recorded which). The receptor set was obtained from an adult woman who had mild COVID-19 (a few samples of this study predate the infection). Cell type and time point are not known. Each CDR3 is given with its conserved first and last residue. The D gene is left open where the match is weak. Clone size is not always given. Where it is, it says once, few, many or a class for expanded clones.

>.|14|.|TRBJ2-7|TRBV5-1
CASSTDKGPYEQYF
TGCGCCAGCAGTACGGACAAGGGGCCCTACGAGCAGTACTTC
>few|10|.|TRBJ2-7|TRBV12-3/TRBV12-4
CASSLGEQYF
TGTGCCAGCAGTTTGGGGGAGCAGTACTTC
>.|15|.|TRBJ2-7|TRBV7-2
CASSTPGTTSYEQYF
TGTGCCAGCAGCACGCCCGGGACCACCTCCTACGAGCAGTACTTC
>few|15|.|TRBJ2-1|TRBV4-2
CASSQDVTIDNEQFF
TGTGCCAGCAGCCAAGATGTGACTATAGACAATGAGCAGTTCTTC
>.|14|TRBD1|TRBJ2-3|TRBV6-2/TRBV6-3
CASRPTGNTDTQYF
TGTGCCAGCAGACCGACAGGGAACACAGATACGCAGTATTTT
>.|12|.|TRBJ2-3|TRBV21-1
CASSRLAGSQYF
TGTGCCAGCAGCCGACTAGCGGGGTCGCAGTATTTT
>.|15|.|TRBJ2-3|TRBV6-5
CASSFEYGARNTQYF
TGTGCCAGCAGTTTCGAGTACGGGGCCAGGAATACGCAGTATTTT
>.|19|TRBD2|TRBJ2-1|TRBV7-6
CASSFSGTSGASSYNEQFF
TGTGCCAGCAGCTTCTCCGGGACTAGCGGGGCAAGCTCCTACAATGAGCAGTTCTTC
>once|15|.|TRBJ1-4|TRBV12-3/TRBV12-4
CASSPPGSRNEKLFF
TGTGCCAGCAGTCCTCCCGGGAGCCGGAATGAAAAACTGTTTTTT
>.|12|.|TRBJ1-6|TRBV7-2
CASSSLGSPLHF
TGTGCCAGCAGCTCCCTGGGTTCACCCCTCCACTTT
>.|17|TRBD2|TRBJ2-1|TRBV20-1
CSARGQGTSGSGDEQFF
TGCAGTGCTAGAGGCCAAGGGACTAGCGGGAGCGGTGATGAGCAGTTCTTC
>.|15|.|TRBJ1-2|TRBV15
CATSRVGGGPYGYTF
TGTGCCACCAGCAGAGTTGGAGGAGGGCCGTATGGCTACACCTTC
>.|15|TRBD1|TRBJ1-2|TRBV6-6
CASSNPGGADYGYTF
TGTGCCAGCAGTAATCCAGGGGGCGCGGACTATGGCTACACCTTC
>few|15|.|TRBJ2-6|TRBV6-6
CASSYPVSGANVLTF
TGTGCCAGCAGTTACCCCGTTTCTGGGGCCAACGTCCTGACTTTC
>few|15|.|TRBJ2-2|TRBV24-1
CATSVSGGNTGELFF
TGTGCCACCAGTGTTTCAGGAGGAAACACCGGGGAGCTGTTTTTT
>few|14|TRBD1|TRBJ1-2|TRBV19
CASSIPRGTDGYTF
TGTGCCAGTAGTATTCCCAGGGGGACGGATGGCTACACCTTC
>.|14|.|TRBJ2-1|TRBV19
CASPWGISYNEQFF
TGTGCCAGTCCGTGGGGAATCTCCTACAATGAGCAGTTCTTC
>once|12|.|TRBJ2-7|TRBV2
CASRDFVDEQYF
TGTGCCAGCAGGGACTTCGTGGACGAGCAGTACTTC
>few|12|.|TRBJ2-5|TRBV20-1
CSARGLQETQYF
TGCAGTGCCCGGGGGTTACAAGAGACCCAGTACTTC
>.|14|TRBD2|TRBJ2-1|TRBV12-3/TRBV12-4
CASRRAGGRNEQFF
TGTGCCAGCAGAAGAGCGGGAGGTCGCAATGAGCAGTTCTTC
>few|14|TRBD2|TRBJ2-2|TRBV29-1
CSVVAGVWTGELFF
TGCAGCGTTGTGGCGGGAGTTTGGACCGGGGAGCTGTTTTTT
>few|18|TRBD2|TRBJ2-3|TRBV7-2
CASSLSPGTSGRIDTQYF
TGTGCCAGCAGCCTCTCCCCCGGGACTAGCGGGAGAATAGATACGCAGTATTTT
>.|16|TRBD1|TRBJ2-4|TRBV6-5
CASKGGQAKGKNIQYF
TGTGCCAGCAAAGGGGGACAGGCTAAAGGCAAAAACATTCAGTACTTC
>few|14|.|TRBJ2-3|TRBV19
CASSIQGGINTQYF
TGTGCCAGTAGTATACAGGGGGGGATCAATACGCAGTATTTT
>few|15|.|TRBJ1-1|TRBV29-1
CSVRPPGPQNTEAFF
TGCAGCGTTAGGCCCCCCGGCCCGCAGAACACTGAAGCTTTCTTT
>few|13|.|TRBJ1-1|TRBV12-3/TRBV12-4
CASSFAANTEAFF
TGTGCCAGCAGTTTCGCGGCGAACACTGAAGCTTTCTTT
>.|13|.|TRBJ1-4|TRBV20-1
CSARGGSNEKLFF
TGCAGTGCCCGAGGTGGATCTAATGAAAAACTGTTTTTT
>few|14|TRBD2|TRBJ2-3|TRBV10-2
CASSRTSGALTQYF
TGCGCCAGCAGTCGGACTAGCGGGGCCTTAACGCAGTATTTT
>few|13|.|TRBJ2-2|TRBV19
CASMGMRTGELFF
TGTGCCAGTATGGGAATGAGGACCGGGGAGCTGTTTTTT
>few|15|TRBD1|TRBJ1-3|TRBV5-1
CASSASGTGANTIYF
TGCGCCAGCAGCGCGAGCGGGACAGGGGCAAACACCATATATTTT
>few|13|TRBD1|TRBJ2-7|TRBV30
CAWSMDRYNEQYF
TGTGCCTGGAGTATGGACAGGTACAACGAGCAGTACTTC
>.|15|TRBD1|TRBJ1-5|TRBV6-1
CASSPRTGSYQPQHF
TGTGCCAGCAGTCCGCGGACAGGGAGTTATCAGCCCCAGCATTTT
>few|14|.|TRBJ2-7|TRBV12-3/TRBV12-4
CASSFSTLGYEQYF
TGTGCCAGCAGTTTTTCCACCCTAGGATACGAGCAGTACTTC
>few|16|TRBD2|TRBJ2-1|TRBV29-1
CSVAFGGGFSYNEQFF
TGCAGCGTTGCTTTCGGGGGAGGGTTCTCCTACAATGAGCAGTTCTTC
>.|14|TRBD1|TRBJ2-2|TRBV12-3/TRBV12-4
CASGWTGTSGELFF
TGTGCCAGCGGATGGACAGGGACGTCCGGGGAGCTGTTTTTT
>many|11|.|TRBJ2-1|TRBV7-6
CASSPGYEQFF
TGTGCCAGCAGCCCTGGGTATGAGCAGTTCTTC
>few|15|TRBD1|TRBJ2-7|TRBV11-1
CASSARTGASYEQYF
TGTGCCAGCAGCGCCCGGACAGGGGCTTCTTACGAGCAGTACTTC
>few|16|TRBD2|TRBJ2-3|TRBV6-5
CASSSRGLAGVDTQYF
TGTGCCAGCAGTTCCCGTGGGCTAGCGGGAGTAGATACGCAGTATTTT
>once|14|.|TRBJ2-7|TRBV5-1
CASSRTPESYEQYF
TGCGCCAGCTCTCGGACCCCAGAAAGCTACGAGCAGTACTTC
>.|16|TRBD2|TRBJ2-5|TRBV6-2/TRBV6-3
CASSPPTSGSQETQYF
TGTGCCAGCAGTCCGCCGACTAGCGGGAGCCAAGAGACCCAGTACTTC
>.|15|.|TRBJ2-2|TRBV24-1
CATSDPTTSTGELFF
TGTGCCACCAGTGACCCCACGACAAGCACCGGGGAGCTGTTTTTT
>.|14|.|TRBJ1-1|TRBV20-1
CSALPRHLNTEAFF
TGCAGTGCTCTTCCTCGTCACCTGAACACTGAAGCTTTCTTT
>.|15|TRBD1|TRBJ2-3|TRBV19
CASRLMGQGADTQYF
TGTGCCAGTCGCCTCATGGGACAGGGGGCAGATACGCAGTATTTT
>few|14|.|TRBJ2-1|TRBV5-1
CASRWSGDYNEQFF
TGCGCGAGCCGGTGGTCGGGGGATTACAATGAGCAGTTCTTC
>.|13|.|TRBJ1-1|TRBV5-5
CASSTALNTEAFF
TGTGCCAGCAGCACCGCCCTGAACACTGAAGCTTTCTTT
>many|14|.|TRBJ2-5|TRBV6-6
CASGYGRGQETQYF
TGTGCCAGCGGGTACGGGAGGGGGCAGGAGACCCAGTACTTC